What follows are 13 T cell receptor beta chains derived from one specimen sequenced in a study of a mutant IDH1 vaccine in newly diagnosed glioma. Their target antigens are unknown. This table comes from immunoSEQ multiplex PCR, and its TCRdb copy is limited to in-frame clones, with some not included. The sample consists of about 55,000 clones, about four fifths of them appearing once. Described time point: week 23, last vaccination. With topical imiquimod, each dose of the vaccine consisted of 300 ug of mutant IDH1 20-mer peptide. This material consisted of PBMCs, taken from a glioma patient whose treatment included an IDH1 peptide vaccine. These receptors originate from a man in his forties or fifties with glioma.

Comments on this clone: The junction does not match germline at one end; this may be a read error. V gene TRBV7-7 combines with J gene TRBJ1-1, with 10 bases matching TRBD1. The CDR3 runs to 13 residues. Looked up from germline, CDR1 is SSHAT and CDR2 is FNYEAQ (reference sequence). The CDR3, as DNA: TGTGCTAGCAGTCGGGGACAGGGGACTGAAGCTTTCTTT. It is translated as CASSRGQGTEAFF.

The chain links TRBV4-1 to TRBJ2-7; 8 bases line up with TRBD1. CDR3 size: 15 residues. Trimming took 1 base from V and 4 from J; bases not matched to a gene: 6. Germline values: CDR1 MGHRA, CDR2 YSYEKL. As DNA, the CDR3 is TGCGCCAGCAGCCAAGGTGTTACAGGGGGATACGAGCAGTACTTC. Translation gives CASSQGVTGGYEQYF.

This chain uses TRBV13 with TRBJ1-3; D gene ambiguous. Trimming left V 0 bases short and J 0 bases short, with 6 bases between. CDR3 size: 15 residues. The germline CDR1 and CDR2 sequences are PRHDT and FYEKMQ (reference sequence). CDR3: CASSLGVNSGNTIYF. The CDR3 coding sequence is TGTGCCAGCAGCTTAGGGGTAAACTCTGGAAACACCATATATTTT.

The rearrangement joins TRBV4-1 to TRBJ2-5, with D possibly TRBD2 on 5 matching bases. CDR1 and CDR2 (germline): MGHRA, YSYEKL. V was clipped by 3 bases and J by 5 bases, with 10 bases between them. This CDR3 is 13 amino acids long. CDR3 amino acids: CASSHARAETQYF. The CDR3 coding sequence is TGCGCCAGCAGCCATGCGCGGGCGGAGACCCAGTACTTC.

The chain recombines TRBV2 with TRBJ2-1; D uncertain. Germline V lookup: CDR1 SNHLY, CDR2 FYNNEI. V was pared by 0 bases and J by 6 bases, with 6 bases between. This CDR3 spans 13 amino acids. CDR3 nucleotide sequence: TGTGCCAGCAGTGAAGCGGAACTCAATGAGCAGTTCTTC. Amino acid sequence: CASSEAELNEQFF.

The rearrangement joins TRBV2 to TRBJ2-4; 7 positions agree with TRBD1. The CDR3 is 14 amino acids. Germline trimming cut 4 bases from V and 1 base from J; bases unmatched to any gene: 1. Per the germline V gene, CDR1 is SNHLY and CDR2 is FYNNEI. CDR3: CASSVQGAKNIQYF. The CDR3 DNA is TGTGCCAGCAGTGTACAGGGGGCCAAAAACATTCAGTACTTC.

V is TRBV11-3 and J is TRBJ1-2; D not resolved. V was pared by 7 bases and J by 2 bases, with 2 bases between. The CDR3 is made up of 10 amino acids. The germline gives CDR1 SGHNT, CDR2 YENEEA. CDR3 loop: CASINYGYTF. CDR3 nucleotide sequence: TGTGCCAGCATCAACTATGGCTACACCTTC.

For the CDR3, the DNA is TGTGCCAGCAGTGAAGCCAAAATGGGCGGACGGCCCCAGCATTTT. Protein product: CASSEAKMGGRPQHF. The chain couples TRBV6-1 to TRBJ1-5; no firm D call. Germline assignment: CDR1 MNHNS and CDR2 SASEGT. The CDR3 consists of 15 residues. Trimming removed 0 bases at V and 9 bases at J, with 15 bases between.

This clone has only one observation. The gene calls are TRBV7-9 and TRBJ1-3; D uncertain. This CDR3 comprises 14 residues. V was clipped by 3 bases and J by 4 bases, with 10 bases between them. Germline lookup yields CDR1 SEHNR and CDR2 FQNEAQ (reference sequence). The CDR3 region is CASSFTGRGNTIYF. The CDR3 DNA sequence: TGTGCCAGCAGCTTTACTGGAAGGGGAAACACCATATATTTT.

The chain joins TRBV19 to TRBJ2-5, with TRBD2 identical over 10 bases. CDR1 and CDR2 (germline): LNHDA, SQIVND (reference sequence). The CDR3 totals 18 residues. V was pared by 4 bases and J by 2 bases, with 13 bases of the junction left unmatched. The chain's CDR3 is CASSKYLLLAGQQETQYF. CDR3 in DNA: TGTGCCAGTAGTAAATACCTCCTACTAGCGGGGCAACAAGAGACCCAGTACTTC. The full variable domain, its missing parts supplied by reference TRBV19 and TRBJ2-5, is DGGITQSPKYLFRKEGQNVTLSCEQNLNHDAMYWYRQDPGQGLRLIYYSQIVNDFQKGDIAEGYSVSREKKESFPLTVTSAQKNPTAFYLCASSKYLLLAGQQETQYFGPGTRLLVL.

This chain joins TRBV5-1 and TRBJ2-5; 9 bases fit TRBD1. The CDR3 has 15 residues. V dropped 5 bases and J dropped 5; count of bases not matched to a gene: 10. Germline assignment: CDR1 SGHRS and CDR2 YFSETQ. Here the CDR3 reads CASSRQGVTGETQYF. The CDR3 nucleotides are TGCGCCAGCAGTAGACAGGGGGTCACTGGGGAGACCCAGTACTTC.

CDR3 in amino acids: CASQPGGPRNSPLHF. CDR3 coding DNA: TGTGCCAGCCAACCGGGGGGGCCCCGAAATTCACCCCTCCACTTT. This chain links TRBV18 with TRBJ1-6; maybe TRBD1 (6 bases). Germline V gives CDR1 KGHSH, CDR2 LQKENI. The CDR3 consists of 15 residues. V dropped 8 bases and J dropped 7 bases, with 18 bases sitting between them.

The chain carries TRBV5-6 and TRBJ2-5, with TRBD2 as a possible D gene (5 bases). This CDR3 has 13 residues. V lost 5 bases, J lost 1 base, and 9 bases lay in between. Per germline, CDR1 SGHDT and CDR2 YYEEEE. The DNA for the CDR3 is TGTGCCAGCAGTGAGGGTCCCCAAGAGACCCAGTACTTC. Protein sequence: CASSEGPQETQYF.